These 27 T cell receptor beta chains were all obtained from the same sample, sequenced in a study of CD8 T cells in ankylosing spondylitis. Which antigens these TCRs recognize remains unknown. TCRdb reprocessed the 5' RACE reads with MiXCR, giving one entry per CDR3 protein. This table has 350,000 to 450,000 distinct CDR3 sequences, 25% to 30% appearing once. Study-level points and caveats: Ankylosing spondylitis blood appeared to be characterized by a TCR beta motif of 8 or 9 highly homologous variants.

Sequenced sample: blood, either unsorted or a sorted T cell fraction (not recorded which). These receptors all stem from a male donor with ankylosing spondylitis.

Only a few counts were recorded for this clonotype. J is TRBJ2-2 and V is TRBV10-3; no reliable D call. The length of the CDR3 is 15 residues. CDR1 ENHRY and CDR2 SYGVKD come from the germline V gene. The V gene lost 0 bases and the J gene lost 0 bases, with 5 bases spanning the gap. CDR3 bases: TGTGCCATCAGTGAGTCTATCACGAACACCGGGGAGCTGTTTTTT. Translated: CAISESITNTGELFF.

This clonotype has a count of ten or more. The chain uses TRBV24-1 and TRBJ1-5; D remains unclear. The CDR3 is 14 amino acids. CDR1 KGHDR and CDR2 SFDVKD come from the germline V gene. V gave up 3 bases and J gave up 6 bases, with 11 bases separating them. This CDR3 is CATSDHSGVQPQHF. The CDR3 nucleotides read TGTGCCACCAGTGATCATAGCGGGGTTCAGCCCCAGCATTTT.

This clonotype was observed a few times. The V and J genes are TRBV10-3 and TRBJ2-2; D remains ambiguous. The V gene's germline CDR1 is ENHRY and CDR2 SYGVKD. The CDR3 sequence is 13 residues long. Trimming took off 2 bases at V and 6 bases at J, with 7 bases between the two ends. This chain's CDR3 is CAISESTAGELFF. As DNA, the CDR3 is TGTGCCATCAGTGAGAGTACCGCCGGGGAGCTGTTTTTT.

This clonotype occurred a few times. The rearrangement uses TRBV6-5 and TRBJ1-2; D is unclear. The CDR3 runs 15 residues. V lost 4 bases to trimming and J lost 0 bases, with 12 bases between them. Germline CDR1 MNHEY, CDR2 SVGAGI. In nucleotides, the CDR3 is TGTGCCAGCAGTTCCCAGTCTCTGGCTAACTATGGCTACACCTTC. It encodes CASSSQSLANYGYTF.

The V gene is TRBV7-9, the J gene TRBJ2-7; TRBD1 matches 7 bases. CDR1 is SEHNR and CDR2 is FQNEAQ in the germline V gene (reference sequence). The CDR3 is 15 residues long. Trimming cost V 5 bases and J 1 base; bases outside gene matches: 8. CDR3 nucleotide sequence: TGTGCCAGCAGCGAGAAGGGGGCGCGGTCCTACGAGCAGTACTTC. It is translated as CASSEKGARSYEQYF.

The V gene is TRBV5-1, the J gene TRBJ2-1; D is unresolved. Germline-derived CDR1 and CDR2 are SGHRS and YFSETQ. The CDR3 covers 15 residues. Trimming removed 3 bases at V and 1 base at J, with 11 bases between. The CDR3 DNA is TGCGCCAGCAGCTCGGAGATTAAATCCTACAATGAGCAGTTCTTC. Its protein is CASSSEIKSYNEQFF. Supplemented by reference TRBV5-1 and TRBJ2-1, the full variable domain reads KAGVTQTPRYLIKTRGQQVTLSCSPISGHRSVSWYQQTPGQGLQFLFEYFSETQRNKGNFPGRFSGRQFSNSRSEMNVSTLELGDSALYLCASSSEIKSYNEQFFGPGTRLTVL.

This chain links TRBV20-1 with TRBJ1-6; maybe TRBD1 (6 bases). Germline lookup yields CDR1 DFQATT and CDR2 SNEGSKA (reference sequence). This CDR3 is 15 amino acids long. V lost 0 bases and J 10 bases, leaving 16 bases between the germline ends. The CDR3 region is CSARDARARGSPLHF. CDR3 nucleotide sequence: TGCAGTGCTAGAGATGCCAGAGCCAGGGGATCACCCCTCCACTTT.

This clonotype occurred once. The chain combines TRBV29-1 with TRBJ2-3; TRBD1 matches 11 bases. Germline lookup yields CDR1 SQVTM and CDR2 ANQGSEA. V lost 6 bases, J lost 2 bases, and 7 bases stayed unmatched. CDR3 length: 15 residues. The CDR3 DNA reads TGCAGCGTCCACGGGACAGGGGGTGCCACAGATACGCAGTATTTT. As protein: CSVHGTGGATDTQYF.

The chain recombines TRBV5-1 with TRBJ2-5; D may correspond to TRBD1 or TRBD2 (6 bases each). CDR1 is SGHRS, CDR2 YFSETQ, per germline. CDR3 length: 15 amino acids. The V gene lost 2 bases and the J gene lost 3 bases, with 14 bases spanning the gap. The CDR3 nucleotides read TGCGCCAGCAGCTTACAGGGACGGAGGGAAGAGACCCAGTACTTC. Translating it yields CASSLQGRREETQYF.

This clonotype showed up just a few times. This rearrangement joins TRBV15 to TRBJ2-2, with TRBD2 matching over 9 bases. Germline CDR1 and CDR2: LNHNV and YYDKDF (reference sequence). The junction had 4 bases not matched to a gene; V was cut back by 1 base and J by 4 bases. The CDR3 is 16 amino acids. The CDR3 region is CATSRGWTSATGELFF. The CDR3 DNA follows: TGTGCCACCAGCAGAGGTTGGACTAGCGCCACCGGGGAGCTGTTTTTT.

V gene TRBV25-1 combines with J gene TRBJ1-2; 7 bases fit TRBD1. The CDR3 is 15 amino acids. Germline V gene data show CDR1 as MGHDK and CDR2 as SYGVNS. V shed 5 bases and J 8 bases; nucleotides not matched to a gene: 14. Here the CDR3 reads CASSHPGDRAEGYTF. The CDR3 bases are TGTGCCAGCAGTCACCCAGGAGACAGGGCTGAAGGCTACACCTTC.

Only a few counts were recorded for this clonotype. This chain links TRBV12-3 or TRBV12-4 with TRBJ2-5, with a possible D match to TRBD1 (6 bases). The V and J ends lost 5 bases and 1 base respectively, with 17 bases between them. This CDR3 has 16 residues. CDR3 DNA sequence: TGTGCCAGCAGTCCAGGGGCAGGGGCGGCCCAAGAGACCCAGTACTTC. This gives the protein CASSPGAGAAQETQYF.

This chain connects TRBV20-1 to TRBJ2-7, with D unclear. Trimming took 4 bases from V and 3 from J, leaving 10 bases between them. CDR1 DFQATT and CDR2 SNEGSKA come from the germline V gene (reference sequence). This CDR3 spans 12 amino acids. Here the CDR3 DNA reads TGCAGTGCTATTGGCCGAAACTACGAGCAGTACGTC. Its protein is CSAIGRNYEQYV.

The sample holds a few counts of this clonotype. The chain employs TRBV15 and TRBJ2-7; TRBD2 aligns across 13 bases. The CDR3 runs to 16 residues. Germline CDR1 is LNHNV and CDR2 is YYDKDF (reference sequence). With V trimmed by 4 bases and J by 2 bases, 5 bases remained unmatched. This CDR3 is CATSKPGLAGTYEQYV. Here the CDR3 DNA reads TGTGCCACCAGCAAACCGGGACTAGCGGGAACCTACGAGCAGTACGTC.

The chain couples TRBV4-1 to TRBJ2-3; 10 nucleotides agree with TRBD2. The trim removed 4 bases at V and 6 bases at J, leaving 7 bases unmatched. CDR1 is MGHRA, CDR2 YSYEKL, per germline. The CDR3 runs to 15 residues. The CDR3 is CASSLPQAGGDTQYF. Written as DNA, the CDR3 is TGCGCCAGCAGCCTACCTCAAGCGGGAGGGGATACGCAGTATTTT.

The table lists this clonotype with a few counts. The chain is built from TRBV7-2 and TRBJ2-1; 7 nucleotides align to TRBD2. Germline CDR1 reads SGHTA; CDR2 reads FQGNSA. The CDR3 spans 16 residues. The J segment lost 4 bases and the V segment lost 5 bases, leaving 11 bases of the junction unmatched. CDR3 DNA: TGTGCCAGCAGCGCCAGAGTTGCGGGAGCTTACAATGAGCAGTTCTTC. Protein: CASSARVAGAYNEQFF.

The chain combines TRBV5-1 with TRBJ2-7, with D maybe TRBD1 (6 bases). This CDR3 is 14 amino acids long. CDR1 is SGHRS, CDR2 YFSETQ, per germline. Trimming stripped 4 bases from V and 3 bases from J, with 14 bases between. The DNA of the CDR3 is TGCGCCAGCAGCCCCGGGACACCGTTCTACGAGCAGTACTTC. It yields the protein CASSPGTPFYEQYF.

The J gene is TRBJ2-1, the V gene TRBV29-1; 10 nucleotides agree with TRBD2. The CDR3 has 12 residues. Per germline, CDR1 SQVTM and CDR2 ANQGSEA. The CDR3 DNA is TGCGGGGGCAGCGGGAGGGCGCATGAGCAGTTCTTC. The encoded protein is CGGSGRAHEQFF.

This chain connects TRBV5-1 to TRBJ2-5; the match to TRBD2 covers 16 bases. This CDR3 comprises 19 residues. Germline loops: CDR1 SGHRS, CDR2 YFSETQ. V dropped 5 bases and J dropped 2; count of bases not matched to a gene: 12. The CDR3 sequence: CASSQGLAGGRTIQETQYF. In nucleotides, the CDR3 is TGCGCCAGCAGTCAGGGACTAGCGGGAGGGAGAACTATACAAGAGACCCAGTACTTC. Complete variable domain (other parts from reference TRBV5-1 and TRBJ2-5): KAGVTQTPRYLIKTRGQQVTLSCSPISGHRSVSWYQQTPGQGLQFLFEYFSETQRNKGNFPGRFSGRQFSNSRSEMNVSTLELGDSALYLCASSQGLAGGRTIQETQYFGPGTRLLVL.

Only a few counts were recorded for this clonotype. V gene TRBV4-2 combines with J gene TRBJ2-3; the D gene is possibly TRBD2 (6 bases). The CDR3 is 16 residues long. Trimming took 1 base from V and 1 from J, leaving 12 bases between them. Germline CDR1 is LGHNA and CDR2 is YNFKEQ. As DNA, the CDR3 is TGTGCCAGCAGCCAAGTGAGTGCTAGCGGCACAGATACGCAGTATTTT. Translating gives CASSQVSASGTDTQYF.

The CDR3 protein is CASSVSANEQFF. DNA for the CDR3: TGTGCCAGCAGTGTCTCAGCCAATGAGCAGTTCTTC. The chain combines TRBV25-1 with TRBJ2-1; D remains unclear. V dropped 4 bases and J dropped 6 bases, with 7 bases sitting between them. Per germline, CDR1 MGHDK and CDR2 SYGVNS. This CDR3 contains 12 residues.

In this sample, this clonotype turned up a few times. The chain uses TRBV29-1 and TRBJ1-1; 7 bases fit TRBD1. The CDR3 has 13 residues. Per the germline V gene, CDR1 is SQVTM and CDR2 is ANQGSEA. V shed 7 bases, J shed 1 base, and the junction held 6 bases outside the gene matches. CDR3 in DNA: TGCAGCGCGTGGACAGGCGAGAACACTGAAGCTTTCTTT. This translates into CSAWTGENTEAFF.

Only a few counts were recorded for this clonotype. The genes are TRBV27 and TRBJ2-3, with D perhaps matching TRBD2 (6 bases). Germline CDR1 MNHEY, CDR2 SMNVEV (reference sequence). There are 14 residues in the CDR3. Trimming removed 7 bases from V and 2 bases from J, with 13 bases in between. For the CDR3, the DNA is TGTGCCAGCAATTCGGGACTCGACACAGATACGCAGTATTTT. This encodes CASNSGLDTDTQYF.

In this sample, this clonotype turned up many times. This chain links TRBV5-1 with TRBJ1-2; possibly TRBD1 for D (5 bases). Trimming removed 3 bases from V and 6 bases from J, with 12 bases in between. The CDR3 has 13 residues. Looked up from germline, CDR1 is SGHRS and CDR2 is YFSETQ. The CDR3 DNA reads TGCGCCAGCAGCTCTCGGGCAGGGAATGGCTACACCTTC. This gives the protein CASSSRAGNGYTF.

This clonotype was seen only a few times. The J gene is TRBJ1-4, the V gene TRBV15; D not resolved. Trimming removed 0 bases from V and 3 bases from J, with 11 bases in between. This CDR3 contains 16 residues. Per the germline V gene, CDR1 is LNHNV and CDR2 is YYDKDF (reference sequence). In DNA form, the CDR3 reads TGTGCCACCAGCAGAGATATCGGGCAGGCTAATGAAAAACTGTTTTTT. This gives the protein CATSRDIGQANEKLFF.

This clonotype has more than one count but fewer than ten. The chain links TRBV9 to TRBJ2-6; D unclear. The CDR3 sequence is 15 residues long. V was cut by 4 bases and J by 4 bases, with 12 bases left in between. Germline V gene sequence: CDR1 SGDLS, CDR2 YYNGEE. CDR3 DNA: TGTGCCAGCAGCTTCAAATCTCTCGGGGCCAACGTCCTGACTTTC. Translated, it gives CASSFKSLGANVLTF.

The chain employs TRBV5-1 and TRBJ1-1; D call uncertain. The CDR3 covers 14 residues. V was cut by 3 bases and J by 0 bases, with 9 bases left in between. Germline loops: CDR1 SGHRS, CDR2 YFSETQ. The CDR3 DNA reads as TGCGCCAGCAGCTCCGATCCCTTGAACACTGAAGCTTTCTTT. Translated: CASSSDPLNTEAFF.